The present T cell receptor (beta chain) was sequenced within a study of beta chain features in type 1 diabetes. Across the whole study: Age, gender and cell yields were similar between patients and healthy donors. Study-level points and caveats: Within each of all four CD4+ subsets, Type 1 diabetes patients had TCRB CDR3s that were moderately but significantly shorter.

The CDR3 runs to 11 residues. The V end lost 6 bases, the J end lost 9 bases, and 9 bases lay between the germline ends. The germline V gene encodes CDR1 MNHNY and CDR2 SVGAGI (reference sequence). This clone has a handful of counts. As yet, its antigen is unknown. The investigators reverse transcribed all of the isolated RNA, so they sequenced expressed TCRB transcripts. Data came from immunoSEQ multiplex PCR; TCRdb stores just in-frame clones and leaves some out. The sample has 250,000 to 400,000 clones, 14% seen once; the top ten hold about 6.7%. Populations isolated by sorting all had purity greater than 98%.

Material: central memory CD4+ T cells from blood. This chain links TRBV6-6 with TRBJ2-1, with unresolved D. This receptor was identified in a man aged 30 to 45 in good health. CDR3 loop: CASSLVFEQFF. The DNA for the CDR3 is TGTGCCAGCAGCCTGGTATTTGAGCAGTTCTTC.